The T cell receptor (beta chain) under discussion was sequenced for a study of regulatory T cells in long-lasting Graves disease. The table lists this clonotype with many counts. Time point of the sample: newly diagnosed GD, antithyroid drugs for less than 3 months. Following extraction of RNA from PBMCs, that RNA was used to make the TCR library. The CDR3 length is 15 residues. The V and J ends lost 3 bases and 2 bases respectively, with 14 bases between them. The germline V gene has CDR1 MGHRA and CDR2 YSYEKL. Arm-PCR of CDR3 regions and iRepertoire HTBI primers were the basis on which TCR beta libraries were built. MiXCR was run by TCRdb on the multiplex PCR reads, yielding one entry per CDR3 protein. The profile shows around 450,000 distinct CDR3 sequences, approximately 16% of them singletons. This sample also appeared in a second study, on T cells in Graves' hyperthyroidism and ophthalmopathy.

The receptor was isolated from a woman aged 40 to 50 with Graves disease. The chain employs TRBV4-1 and TRBJ2-7; maybe TRBD2 (6 bases). The sequencing here drew on peripheral blood mononuclear cells (PBMCs), taken at new diagnosis, from a patient treated with antithyroid drugs. As DNA, the CDR3 is TGCGCCAGCAGCCACGAGGGAGGATCCCCCTACGAGCAGTACTTC. Protein: CASSHEGGSPYEQYF.